This T cell receptor (beta chain) was sequenced in a study of cytomegalovirus exposure and HLA in healthy donors. Study overall: The same platform was used for the 110 or so validation repertoires as for the approximately 720 first-cohort repertoires, as reported in a later analysis. Study outcomes and limitations: It was about 150 TCR beta chains that were listed as cytomegalovirus-associated.

In the case of this clone: Its antigen is not identified.

The V end was cut by 4 bases, the J end by 5 bases, with 21 bases between. This CDR3 comprises 16 residues. The data were produced by immunoSEQ multiplex PCR, yet TCRdb's version contains in-frame clones alone and is incomplete. The sample carries some 170,000 clones, about 86% recorded once. This sequence joins TRBV23-1 and TRBJ2-7, with D tentatively TRBD2 (6 bases). TRBV23-1 qualifies as an ORF whose function is uncertain. This TCR derives from a woman in her twenties or thirties in good health and CMV-seronegative. Sequenced material: PBMCs. The CDR3 loop is CASSPGEGRLPNEQYF. CDR3 DNA sequence: TGCGCCAGCAGTCCGGGAGAAGGCAGGCTACCTAACGAGCAGTACTTC.